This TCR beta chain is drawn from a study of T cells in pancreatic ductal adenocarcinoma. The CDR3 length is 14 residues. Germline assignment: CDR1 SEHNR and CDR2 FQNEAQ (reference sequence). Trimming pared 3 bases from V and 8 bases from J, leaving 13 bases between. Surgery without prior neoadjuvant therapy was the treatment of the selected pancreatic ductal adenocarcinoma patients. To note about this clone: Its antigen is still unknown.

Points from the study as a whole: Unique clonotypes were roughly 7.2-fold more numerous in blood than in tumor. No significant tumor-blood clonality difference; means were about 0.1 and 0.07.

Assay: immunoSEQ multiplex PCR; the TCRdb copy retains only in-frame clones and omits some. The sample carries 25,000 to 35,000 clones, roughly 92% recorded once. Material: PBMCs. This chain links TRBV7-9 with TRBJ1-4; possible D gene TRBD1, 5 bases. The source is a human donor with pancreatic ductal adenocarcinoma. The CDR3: CASSLSGTNEKLFF. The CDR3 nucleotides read TGTGCCAGCAGCTTGTCCGGGACCAACGAAAAACTGTTTTTT.